This is a list of T cell receptor beta chains from one sample in a study of T cells after posttransplantation cyclophosphamide. TCRdb keeps only in-frame clones here, not all; method: immunoSEQ multiplex PCR. The sample holds around 44,000 clones, and no clone turns up only once. The sample taken for sequencing was PBMCs. The receptors were sampled from a man in his forties or fifties in good health, CMV-negative, and a related stem cell transplant donor. CDR3s include the opening cysteine and the closing phenylalanine or tryptophan.

V gene	J gene	CDR3 protein
TRBV30	TRBJ1-5	CAWSVTGDSFSNQPQHF
TRBV10-2	TRBJ2-5	CASSESRSGGSQETQYF
TRBV11-2	TRBJ2-5	CASSLERETQYF
TRBV7-2	TRBJ1-2	CASSSLQGLVGYTF
TRBV19	TRBJ2-5	CASKRVGALLGETQYF
TRBV4-2	TRBJ2-2	CASSPPLHGELFF
TRBV6-5	TRBJ1-6	CASSSGDSYNSPLHF
TRBV7-8	TRBJ2-6	CASSLLTDRRSGANVLTF
TRBV7-6	TRBJ2-3	CASSFRGSSTDTQYF
TRBV9	TRBJ2-1	CASSPRLAGVNNEQFF
TRBV7-9	TRBJ2-1	CASSLDDRRANEQFF
TRBV25-1	TRBJ2-7	CASNNAGAGGEQYF
TRBV14	TRBJ2-5	CASSRLGGVQETQYF
TRBV30	TRBJ2-5	CAWSPTGGETQYF
TRBV4-2	TRBJ1-6	CASSQESSSSYNSPLHF
TRBV6-6	TRBJ1-3	CASSYSSSGNTIYF
TRBV7-3	TRBJ1-1	CASSLKGGRTERRDTEAFF
TRBV6-5	TRBJ1-6	CASRTSRNSPLHF
TRBV18	TRBJ2-4	CASSPPGRDIAKNIQYF
TRBV5-1	TRBJ1-1	CASSSEGGLNTEAFF
TRBV11-2	TRBJ2-5	CASSKKGGEETQYF
TRBV19	TRBJ2-2	CASRSAGPTGELFF
TRBV6-5	TRBJ1-1	CASSKPSTGAGAFF
TRBV4-1	TRBJ2-3	CASSHVPGLAGGSTDTQYF
TRBV7-3	TRBJ2-2	CASSPGQVNTGELFF
TRBV19	TRBJ1-5	CASSIEAPNQPQHF
TRBV18	TRBJ2-2	CASSPLPTGYSGELFF
TRBV5-1	TRBJ2-1	CASSSDRATYNEQFF
TRBV11-1	TRBJ1-3	CASRGQASGNTIYF
TRBV5-6	TRBJ1-1	CASSLVGRDEAFF
TRBV4-2	TRBJ1-3	CASSQVSNTIYF
TRBV10-1	TRBJ2-1	CASSEERGGLFEQFF
TRBV12-5	TRBJ1-6	CASGPGQRHSPLHF
TRBV2	TRBJ2-2	CASSEYSGRNTGELFF
TRBV7-6	TRBJ1-1	CASSLGGTDYTEAFF
TRBV6-1	TRBJ2-7	CASKSGTGMSYEQYF
TRBV30	TRBJ2-3	CAWRANTDTQYF
TRBV19	TRBJ1-3	CASSISRDSGNTIYF
TRBV19	TRBJ2-2	CASSEAGGNTGELFF
TRBV2	TRBJ1-1	CASSSGQENTEAFF
TRBV4-1	TRBJ2-7	CASSQAGQGAYEQYF
TRBV6-1	TRBJ2-7	CASSALTGVGYEQYF